This T cell receptor (beta chain) originates from a study of shared clonotypes between healthy human individuals. Points from the study as a whole: Rarefaction showed sorted-subset sequencing was incomplete despite large depth. Investigators collected only blood, and repertoires in tissues likely differ. Clonotype sharing among the donors was expected to vary with sequencing depth.

Naive CD8 cells lacked CD45RO, underwent positive selection for CCR7 and left out terminally differentiated effector memory CD45RA+ cells. Turning to this clone: What it binds is not known.

Sequencing used immunoSEQ multiplex PCR; TCRdb keeps in-frame clones, though not all of them. This sample has under 1 million clones, with roughly 96% found just once. With 4 bases clipped from V and 7 bases from J, the junction kept 16 bases outside the gene matches. The CDR3 totals 17 residues. CDR1 and CDR2 (germline): SEHNR, FQNEAQ (reference sequence). V and J are TRBV7-9 and TRBJ2-1, with TRBD2 matching 7 bases. This clonotype was obtained from a young man in good health. The sequenced sample consisted of naive CD8+ T cells sorted from blood. CDR3 DNA: TGTGCCAGCAGCTCCCCTCTTGGGAGGGAGACGAGGAATGAGCAGTTCTTC. Protein product: CASSSPLGRETRNEQFF.